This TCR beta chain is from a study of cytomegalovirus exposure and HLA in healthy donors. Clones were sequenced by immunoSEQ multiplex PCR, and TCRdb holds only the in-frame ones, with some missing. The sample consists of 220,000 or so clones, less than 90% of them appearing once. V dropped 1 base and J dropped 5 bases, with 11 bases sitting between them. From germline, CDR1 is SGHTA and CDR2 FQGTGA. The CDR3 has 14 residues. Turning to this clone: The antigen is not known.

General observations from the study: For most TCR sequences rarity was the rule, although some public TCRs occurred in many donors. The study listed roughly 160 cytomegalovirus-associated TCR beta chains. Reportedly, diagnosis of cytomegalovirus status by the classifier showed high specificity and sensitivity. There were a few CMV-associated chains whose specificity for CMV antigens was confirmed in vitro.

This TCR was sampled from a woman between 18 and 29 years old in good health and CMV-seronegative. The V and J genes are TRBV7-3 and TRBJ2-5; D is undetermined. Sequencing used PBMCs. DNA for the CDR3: TGTGCCAGCAGCTTAAGTGGGGAAGGGGAGACCCAGTACTTC. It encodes CASSLSGEGETQYF.